This T cell receptor beta chain was identified during a study of cytomegalovirus exposure and HLA in healthy donors. Study outcomes and limitations: Earlier analysis found most TCR beta V segments productive about 87% or about 30% of the time. Overall, approximately 150 TCR beta chains were annotated as cytomegalovirus-associated.

With regard to this clone: The antigen remains unidentified.

CDR1 is LGHNA and CDR2 is YSLEER in the germline V gene. There are 17 residues in the CDR3. V was pared by 4 bases and J by 8 bases, with 16 bases of the junction left unmatched. Healthy bone marrow donors formed the donor group. Amplification used 60 Vbeta primers and 13 Jbeta primers. The method was immunoSEQ multiplex PCR; TCRdb's version includes in-frame clones alone and lacks a portion of them. The sample carries 95,000 to 150,000 clones, about 84% recorded once. The receptor comes from a man aged 18 to 30 in good health and CMV-seropositive. The V gene is TRBV4-3, the J gene TRBJ2-1, with TRBD1 matching over 8 bases. Input material: PBMCs. The CDR3 DNA follows: TGCGCCAGCAGCCTCCGTCCGCAGGGGGCGGGCGTGGATGAGCAGTTCTTC. Protein product: CASSLRPQGAGVDEQFF.